A single sample is the source of the 32 T cell receptor beta chains below, sequenced in a study of T cell responses to AZD1222 COVID-19 vaccine. Clones were sequenced by immunoSEQ multiplex PCR, and TCRdb holds only the in-frame ones, with some missing. The repertoire consists of roughly 160,000 clones, with around 90% occurring once and the leading ten covering approximately 1.2%. Sample: peripheral blood, taken 28 days after the second AZD1222 dose. These receptors came from an adult who received the AZD1222 COVID-19 vaccine.

The chain combines TRBV30 with TRBJ1-2; TRBD1 is a possible D gene (6 bases). The V end lost 7 bases, the J end lost 2 bases, and 20 bases lay between the germline ends. Germline loops: CDR1 GTSNPN, CDR2 SVGIG (reference sequence). The CDR3 length is 15 residues. In DNA form, the CDR3 reads TGTGCCTCCACGGCCAGGGGTAAGGGCAACTATGGCTACACCTTC. Residues: CASTARGKGNYGYTF.

J is TRBJ1-6 and V is TRBV5-1; 7 bases map to TRBD1. Unmatched junction bases numbered 4, after V lost 5 bases and J lost 5 bases. Germline V lookup: CDR1 SGHRS, CDR2 YFSETQ. This CDR3 is 14 amino acids long. The CDR3 DNA reads TGCGCCAGCAGGCTCGGGACAGATAATTCACCCCTCCACTTT. It codes for CASRLGTDNSPLHF.

This chain joins TRBV12-5 and TRBJ1-1; D is unclear. CDR3 size: 16 residues. CDR1 is LGHNT, CDR2 FRNRAP, per germline. The ends were cut back, 5 bases at V and 5 bases at J, with 21 bases in the middle. Written as DNA, the CDR3 is TGTGCTAGTGGTCTACCTCTGGGCCCGGGGAAAACTGAAGCTTTCTTT. It codes for CASGLPLGPGKTEAFF. The full variable domain, rest sourced from reference TRBV12-5 and TRBJ1-1, is DARVTQTPRHKVTEMGQEVTMRCQPILGHNTVFWYRQTMMQGLELLAYFRNRAPLDDSGMPKDRFSAEMPDATLATLKIQPSEPRDSAVYFCASGLPLGPGKTEAFFGQGTRLTVV.

The chain links TRBV30 to TRBJ1-2; 7 positions match TRBD1. Germline assignment: CDR1 GTSNPN and CDR2 SVGIG (reference sequence). The V gene end was trimmed by 3 bases and the J gene end by 6 bases; junction bases not matched to a gene: 13. This CDR3 has 15 amino acids. CDR3 DNA sequence: TGTGCCTGGAGCGCCGGTCATACAGGGGTAAATGGCTACACCTTC. Protein product: CAWSAGHTGVNGYTF.

The rearrangement uses TRBV2 and TRBJ2-1; 9 bases are shared with TRBD1. The ends lost 6 bases at V and 3 bases at J; junction bases unmatched: 6. The CDR3 is made up of 15 amino acids. Germline-derived CDR1 and CDR2 are SNHLY and FYNNEI. The DNA of the CDR3 is TGTGCCAGCAGCCGCCCGGGACAGGGCTACAATGAGCAGTTCTTC. Translated: CASSRPGQGYNEQFF.

The V call is TRBV4-1, the J call TRBJ1-3; the match to TRBD1 covers 10 bases. Germline values: CDR1 MGHRA, CDR2 YSYEKL. CDR3 size: 19 residues. The V gene end was trimmed by 1 base and the J gene end by 1 base; junction bases not matched to a gene: 10. The CDR3 protein is CASSQVGQGVLGSGNTIYF. CDR3 DNA: TGCGCCAGCAGCCAAGTTGGACAGGGGGTATTGGGATCTGGAAACACCATATATTTT.

In its sample, this clone was seen once. The CDR3 DNA reads as TGCAGCGTTCAAAAGGGGGATAGCAATCAGCCCCAGCATTTT. Protein: CSVQKGDSNQPQHF. This chain uses TRBV29-1 with TRBJ1-5; a weak D match, TRBD1 (6 bases). Germline CDR1 SQVTM, CDR2 ANQGSEA. The germline V and J ends were trimmed by 5 bases and 0 bases, with 11 bases remaining between them. This CDR3 spans 14 amino acids.

The chain has TRBV5-1 and TRBJ2-2; D gene uncertain. V lost 2 bases and J lost 4, with 15 bases in between. CDR3 length equals 16 residues. Per the germline V gene, CDR1 is SGHRS and CDR2 is YFSETQ. The CDR3 loop is CASSLSARGVTGELFF. Written as DNA, the CDR3 is TGCGCCAGCAGCTTAAGCGCGAGAGGCGTCACCGGGGAGCTGTTTTTT.

The chain uses TRBV6-5 and TRBJ2-1; 7 bases line up with TRBD1. V shed 8 bases, J shed 4 bases, and the junction held 8 bases outside the gene matches. This CDR3 has 14 residues. Germline lookup yields CDR1 MNHEY and CDR2 SVGAGI. CDR3 in amino acids: CASWDRDRYNEQFF. CDR3 nucleotides: TGTGCCAGCTGGGACCGGGACAGATACAATGAGCAGTTCTTC.

The V and J genes are TRBV7-2 and TRBJ2-7; 10 bases are a match to TRBD2. CDR1 is SGHTA, CDR2 FQGNSA, per germline. The CDR3 runs to 15 residues. With V trimmed by 4 bases and J by 1 base, 4 bases remained unmatched. CDR3 coding DNA: TGTGCCAGCAGCTCTACTAGCGGGACTTCCTACGAGCAGTACTTC. Its protein is CASSSTSGTSYEQYF.

This chain connects TRBV25-1 to TRBJ1-1, with TRBD1 identical over 10 bases. The J segment lost 0 bases and the V segment lost 6 bases, leaving 4 bases of the junction unmatched. The V gene's germline CDR1 is MGHDK and CDR2 SYGVNS. The CDR3 consists of 15 residues. The CDR3 DNA reads TGTGCCAGCAGGCCGACAGGGGGCATGAACACTGAAGCTTTCTTT. It yields the protein CASRPTGGMNTEAFF.

The chain carries TRBV7-2 and TRBJ1-2; a weak D match, TRBD1 (6 bases). The CDR3 has 15 residues. The V end was cut by 1 base, the J end by 3 bases, with 12 bases between. Germline CDR1 is SGHTA and CDR2 is FQGNSA. The CDR3 coding sequence is TGTGCCAGCAGCTTAGAACAGGGAGGATACTATGGCTACACCTTC. Amino acids: CASSLEQGGYYGYTF.

The chain recombines TRBV3-1 (or the pseudogene TRBV3-2) with TRBJ2-7; 10 nucleotides agree with TRBD1. The CDR3 covers 12 residues. With 3 bases clipped from V and 9 bases from J, the junction kept 2 bases outside the gene matches. In germline, CDR1 is LGHDT, CDR2 YNNKEL (reference sequence). The CDR3 DNA is TGTGCCAGCAGCCAGGGGGACAGGGGGCAGTACTTC. It codes for CASSQGDRGQYF.

This clone came up once. The rearrangement uses TRBV30 and TRBJ2-2; no clear D gene. V lost 1 base to trimming and J lost 5 bases, with 5 bases between them. The CDR3 is 12 amino acids. Germline V CDR1 and CDR2: GTSNPN, SVGIG (reference sequence). CDR3 residues: CAWSEGTGELFF. CDR3 sequence (DNA): TGTGCCTGGAGTGAAGGAACCGGGGAGCTGTTTTTT.

The chain joins TRBV4-1 to TRBJ1-5; D is perhaps TRBD1 (5 bases). Germline CDR1 and CDR2: MGHRA and YSYEKL. The CDR3 runs 15 residues. Trimming took 1 base from V and 3 from J, leaving 10 bases between them. For the CDR3, the DNA is TGCGCCAGCAGCCAAGGCTGGACACCCAATCAGCCCCAGCATTTT. This encodes CASSQGWTPNQPQHF.

V and J are TRBV19 and TRBJ2-1, with D possibly being TRBD2 (6 bases). Germline V lookup: CDR1 LNHDA, CDR2 SQIVND (reference sequence). The CDR3 runs to 16 residues. V lost 4 bases to trimming and J lost 2 bases, with 15 bases between them. CDR3 bases: TGTGCCAGTAGTAGGCCGCTAGCGTCCACCTACAATGAGCAGTTCTTC. Encoded protein: CASSRPLASTYNEQFF.

J is TRBJ1-4 and V is TRBV7-9; TRBD1 is a possible D gene (5 bases). Germline lookup yields CDR1 SEHNR and CDR2 FQNEAQ (reference sequence). The CDR3 runs to 16 residues. Trimming pared 1 base from V and 0 bases from J, leaving 9 bases between. The DNA of the CDR3 is TGTGCCAGCAGCTTAGTAGGGACCACAACTAATGAAAAACTGTTTTTT. Residues: CASSLVGTTTNEKLFF.

The chain combines TRBV19 with TRBJ1-3; D is perhaps TRBD1 (6 bases). Trimming took off 7 bases at V and 11 bases at J, with 18 bases between the two ends. This CDR3 spans 13 amino acids. From germline, CDR1 is LNHDA and CDR2 SQIVND (reference sequence). The CDR3 reads CASTPIQGASIYF. DNA for the CDR3: TGTGCCAGTACCCCGATACAGGGTGCGTCCATATATTTT.

This chain connects TRBV7-3 to TRBJ2-1; 11 bases agree with TRBD2. J gave up 6 bases and V 1 base, and 11 bases lay outside the gene matches. CDR1 SGHTA and CDR2 FQGTGA come from the germline V gene. The CDR3 length is 18 residues. The CDR3 spells CASSLNPERGTSGNEQFF. The CDR3 bases are TGTGCCAGCAGCTTAAATCCCGAGAGGGGGACTAGCGGCAATGAGCAGTTCTTC.

V is TRBV7-9 and J is TRBJ1-4; D is undetermined. Trimming took 5 bases from V and 4 from J, leaving 17 bases between them. Looked up from germline, CDR1 is SEHNR and CDR2 is FQNEAQ (reference sequence). This CDR3 is 16 amino acids long. The CDR3 is CASSHQTSRINEKLFF. The CDR3 DNA reads as TGTGCCAGCAGCCATCAGACCTCACGGATTAATGAAAAACTGTTTTTT. Together with reference TRBV7-9 and TRBJ1-4, the CDR3 gives the full variable domain: DTGVSQNPRHKITKRGQNVTFRCDPISEHNRLYWYRQTLGQGPEFLTYFQNEAQLEKSRLLSDRFSAERPKGSFSTLEIQRTEQGDSAMYLCASSHQTSRINEKLFFGSGTQLSVL.

The rearrangement joins TRBV29-1 to TRBJ2-3; D is perhaps TRBD2 (6 bases). V lost 5 bases and J lost 6, with 15 bases in between. CDR1 and CDR2 (germline): SQVTM, ANQGSEA. The CDR3 loop spans 13 amino acids. The CDR3 bases are TGCAGCGTTCGGGGAGGACGAGTGGATACGCAGTATTTT. Translating gives CSVRGGRVDTQYF.

The chain employs TRBV23-1 and TRBJ1-6, with D perhaps matching TRBD1 (6 bases). TRBV23-1 is placed among ORFs of uncertain function. Trimming removed 11 bases at V and 10 bases at J, with 24 bases between. The CDR3 totals 15 residues. The CDR3 loop is CASPGVSLGGSPLHF. In DNA, the CDR3 is TGCGCCTCCCCAGGGGTTTCGCTGGGAGGATCACCCCTCCACTTT.

The V and J genes are TRBV29-1 and TRBJ2-1; 7 bases fit TRBD1. Germline CDR1 SQVTM, CDR2 ANQGSEA. The CDR3 sequence is 12 residues long. V dropped 6 bases and J dropped 4; count of bases not matched to a gene: 3. The DNA for the CDR3 is TGCAGCGTCGACAGGGCGTACAATGAGCAGTTCTTC. It codes for CSVDRAYNEQFF.

The J gene is TRBJ1-2, the V gene TRBV19; D uncertain. The CDR3 extends over 10 amino acids. Trimming left V 6 bases short and J 5 bases short, with 4 bases between. Germline assignment: CDR1 LNHDA and CDR2 SQIVND (reference sequence). The CDR3 is CASSLYGYTF. The CDR3, as DNA: TGTGCCAGTAGCTTGTATGGCTACACCTTC. The variable domain in full, with the rest retrieved from reference TRBV19 and TRBJ1-2, is DGGITQSPKYLFRKEGQNVTLSCEQNLNHDAMYWYRQDPGQGLRLIYYSQIVNDFQKGDIAEGYSVSREKKESFPLTVTSAQKNPTAFYLCASSLYGYTFGSGTRLTVV.

The rearrangement links TRBV11-2 to TRBJ2-5; D is tentatively TRBD1 or TRBD2 (6 bases each). The CDR3 spans 14 residues. V was cut by 5 bases and J by 5 bases, with 15 bases left in between. In germline, CDR1 is SGHAT, CDR2 FQNNGV. CDR3 sequence: CASSLGGSRETQYF. The CDR3 DNA reads as TGTGCCAGCAGCCTGGGGGGCAGCAGGGAGACCCAGTACTTC.

This chain joins TRBV29-1 and TRBJ1-2; D is undetermined. The CDR3 totals 14 residues. Germline V gene lookup returns CDR1 SQVTM and CDR2 ANQGSEA. Trimming cost V 4 bases and J 3 bases, with 15 bases left between them. In DNA form, the CDR3 reads TGCAGCGTTGCCCAGGACTTCCCCCACTATGGCTACACCTTC. Its protein is CSVAQDFPHYGYTF.

The rearrangement joins TRBV19 to TRBJ1-2; D is undetermined. Trimming stripped 1 base from V and 5 bases from J, with 17 bases between. Germline V lookup: CDR1 LNHDA, CDR2 SQIVND (reference sequence). The CDR3 is made up of 16 amino acids. The CDR3 sequence: CASSIGSGPGTYGYTF. In nucleotides, the CDR3 is TGTGCCAGTAGTATAGGCTCGGGTCCGGGAACGTATGGCTACACCTTC.

The rearrangement joins TRBV5-1 to TRBJ2-2; 7 bases agree with TRBD1. From germline, CDR1 is SGHRS and CDR2 YFSETQ. V dropped 4 bases and J dropped 1; count of bases not matched to a gene: 4. This CDR3 is 15 amino acids long. CDR3 amino acids: CASSPGQENTGELFF. The CDR3 DNA follows: TGCGCCAGCAGCCCCGGACAGGAGAACACCGGGGAGCTGTTTTTT.

This rearrangement joins TRBV9 to TRBJ2-5; D is unresolved. The CDR3 extends over 11 amino acids. Germline-derived CDR1 and CDR2 are SGDLS and YYNGEE. Deletions cut 5 bases from V and 2 bases from J, with 4 bases between. The CDR3 DNA reads TGTGCCAGCAGATTACAAGAGACCCAGTACTTC. This sequence encodes CASRLQETQYF.

The chain joins TRBV30 to TRBJ1-3; D is undetermined. The germline V and J ends were trimmed by 0 bases and 3 bases, with 15 bases remaining between them. The length of the CDR3 is 16 residues. Germline assignment: CDR1 GTSNPN and CDR2 SVGIG (reference sequence). The CDR3: CAWSVPLRTVGNTIYF. In nucleotides, the CDR3 is TGTGCCTGGAGTGTCCCCCTCCGGACGGTTGGAAACACCATATATTTT.

Here the CDR3 reads CASRQASSYNSPLHF. CDR3 in DNA: TGTGCCAGCAGACAGGCCAGCTCCTATAATTCACCCCTCCACTTT. This chain uses TRBV25-1 with TRBJ1-6; possible D gene TRBD1, 5 bases. The CDR3 covers 15 residues. V gave up 6 bases and J gave up 0 bases, with 9 bases separating them. Germline assignment: CDR1 MGHDK and CDR2 SYGVNS.

This clone was detected only once. CDR3 protein: CASSPSDRGVTQPQHF. The CDR3 bases are TGTGCCAGCAGTCCCTCGGACAGGGGGGTAACGCAGCCCCAGCATTTT. The V call is TRBV27, the J call TRBJ1-5, with TRBD1 matching over 10 bases. There are 16 residues in the CDR3. Unmatched junction bases numbered 11, after V lost 5 bases and J lost 7 bases. The germline gives CDR1 MNHEY, CDR2 SMNVEV (reference sequence).